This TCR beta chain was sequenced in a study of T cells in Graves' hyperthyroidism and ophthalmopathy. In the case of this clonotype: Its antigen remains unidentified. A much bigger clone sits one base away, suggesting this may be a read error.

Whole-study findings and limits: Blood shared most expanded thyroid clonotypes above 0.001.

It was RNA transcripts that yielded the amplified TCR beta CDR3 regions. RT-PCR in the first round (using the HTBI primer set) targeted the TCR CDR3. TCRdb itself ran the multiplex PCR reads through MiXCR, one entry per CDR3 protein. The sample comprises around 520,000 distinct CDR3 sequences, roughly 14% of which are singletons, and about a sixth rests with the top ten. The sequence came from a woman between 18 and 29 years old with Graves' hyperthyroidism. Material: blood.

For the CDR3, the DNA is TGTGTCAGCAGCCCTCCTTTACAGGAGCAGTTCTTC. It yields the protein CVSSPPLQEQFF. The rearrangement uses TRBV3-1 and TRBJ2-1; D is uncertain. Germline loops: CDR1 LGHDT, CDR2 YNNKEL (reference sequence). The CDR3 extends over 12 amino acids.